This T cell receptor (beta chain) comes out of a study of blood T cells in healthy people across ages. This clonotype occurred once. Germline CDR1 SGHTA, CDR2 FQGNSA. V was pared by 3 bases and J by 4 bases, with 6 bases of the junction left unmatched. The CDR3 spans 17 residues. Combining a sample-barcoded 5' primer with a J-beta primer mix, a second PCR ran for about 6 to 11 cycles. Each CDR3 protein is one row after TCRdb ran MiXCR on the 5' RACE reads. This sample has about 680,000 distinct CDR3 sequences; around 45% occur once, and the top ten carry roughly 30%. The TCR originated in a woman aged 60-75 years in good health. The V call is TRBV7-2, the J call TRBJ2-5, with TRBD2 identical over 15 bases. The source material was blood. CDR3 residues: CASSFRTSGRGPETQYF. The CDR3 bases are TGTGCCAGCAGCTTCCGGACTAGCGGGAGGGGGCCAGAGACCCAGTACTTC.